This TCR beta chain stems from a study of patients and donors after allogeneic stem cell transplantation. TCRdb re-called the RT-PCR reads with MiXCR, one entry per CDR3 protein. The profile shows some 960,000 distinct CDR3 sequences, more than 15% of them singletons. This clonotype was counted between two and nine times. The CDR3 sequence is 15 residues long. Germline V gene sequence: CDR1 LGHNA, CDR2 YNFKEQ. Trimming pared 0 bases from V and 1 base from J, leaving 9 bases between. Input material: blood, either unsorted or a sorted T cell fraction (not recorded which). V gene TRBV4-2 combines with J gene TRBJ1-1; no firm D call. The clonotype originates from a human donor who was either an allogeneic HSCT recipient or a stem cell or donor lymphocyte infusion donor (not recorded which). It is not recorded whose cells these are; they may come from a transplant donor. DNA of the CDR3: TGTGCCAGCAGCCAAGAGGGTCCGAAGAACACTGAAGCTTTCTTT. Its protein is CASSQEGPKNTEAFF.